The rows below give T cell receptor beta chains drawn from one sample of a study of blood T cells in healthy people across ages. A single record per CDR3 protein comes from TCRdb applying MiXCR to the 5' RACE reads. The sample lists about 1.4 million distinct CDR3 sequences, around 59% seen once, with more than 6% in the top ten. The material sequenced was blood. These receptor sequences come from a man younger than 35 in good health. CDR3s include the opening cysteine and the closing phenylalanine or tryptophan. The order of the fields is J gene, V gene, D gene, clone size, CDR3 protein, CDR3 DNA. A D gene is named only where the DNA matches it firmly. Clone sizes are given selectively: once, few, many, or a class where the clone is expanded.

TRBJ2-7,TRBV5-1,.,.,CASSRASLGTQYF,TGCGCCAGCAGTAGGGCTAGCCTTGGAACCCAGTACTTC
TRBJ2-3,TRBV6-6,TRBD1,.,CASSQTGSTDTQYF,TGTGCCAGCAGTCAGACAGGGAGCACAGATACGCAGTATTTT
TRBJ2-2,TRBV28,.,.,CASSLTSYGGELFF,TGTGCCAGTAGTTTGACTAGTTATGGCGGGGAGCTGTTTTTT
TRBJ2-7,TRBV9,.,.,CASSVDGTASSLEQYF,TGTGCCAGCAGCGTAGACGGTACAGCCTCGTCACTGGAGCAGTACTTC
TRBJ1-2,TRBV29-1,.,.,CSGLQRNYGYTF,TGCAGCGGCCTACAAAGAAACTATGGCTACACCTTC
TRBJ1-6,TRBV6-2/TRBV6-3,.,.,CASTRGQNNSPLHF,TGTGCCAGCACCCGAGGACAGAATAATTCACCCCTCCACTTT
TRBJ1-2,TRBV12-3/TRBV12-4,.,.,CASTNTLGQDEIYTF,TGTGCCAGCACCAATACCCTTGGCCAGGATGAGATTTACACCTTC
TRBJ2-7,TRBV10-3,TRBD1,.,CAINGGGQGDSYEQYF,TGTGCCATCAACGGGGGGGGACAGGGGGACTCCTACGAGCAGTACTTC
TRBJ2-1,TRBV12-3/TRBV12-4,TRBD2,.,CASNGAWSGSPHNEQFF,TGTGCCAGCAACGGCGCTTGGAGCGGGAGTCCCCACAATGAGCAGTTCTTC
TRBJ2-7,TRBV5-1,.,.,CASSFGQITYEQYF,TGCGCCAGCAGCTTCGGACAGATAACCTACGAGCAGTACTTC
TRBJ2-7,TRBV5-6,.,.,CASSVGGPNSYNEQYF,TGTGCCAGCAGCGTCGGGGGCCCTAACTCCTACAATGAGCAGTACTTC
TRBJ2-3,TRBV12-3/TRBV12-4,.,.,CTSGAAGDTQYF,TGTACCTCCGGGGCCGCGGGAGATACGCAGTATTTT
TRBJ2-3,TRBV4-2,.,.,CASSQEYSTDTQYF,TGTGCCAGCAGCCAAGAATACAGCACAGATACACAGTATTTT
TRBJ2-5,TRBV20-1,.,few,CSASVNSRGETQYF,TGCAGTGCTAGTGTGAATAGTAGAGGAGAGACCCAGTACTTC
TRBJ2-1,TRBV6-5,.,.,CASSDRRKRYNEQFF,TGTGCCAGCAGTGATCGAAGGAAAAGATACAATGAGCAGTTCTTC
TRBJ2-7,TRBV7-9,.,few,CASSHPSSYEQYF,TGTGCCAGCAGCCACCCTTCGTCCTACGAGCAGTACTTC
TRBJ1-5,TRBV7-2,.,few,CASSSDGWYSNQPQHF,TGTGCCAGCAGCTCGGACGGATGGTATAGCAATCAGCCCCAGCATTTT
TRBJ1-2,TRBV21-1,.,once,CASGPQGGYTF,TGTGCCAGCGGTCCACAGGGGGGGTACACCTTC
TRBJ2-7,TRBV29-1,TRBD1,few,CSVAGQISSYEQYF,TGCAGCGTTGCGGGACAGATAAGCTCCTACGAGCAGTACTTC
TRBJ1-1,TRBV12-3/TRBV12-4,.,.,CASSLALGGAFF,TGTGCCAGCAGTTTAGCGTTGGGGGGAGCTTTCTTT
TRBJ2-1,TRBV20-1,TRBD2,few,CSARGGLAVTNEQFF,TGCAGTGCTAGAGGAGGCCTAGCGGTTACGAATGAGCAGTTCTTC
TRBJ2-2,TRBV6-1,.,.,CASSQTPRTNSNTGELFF,TGTGCCAGCAGTCAAACCCCGAGGACTAACTCGAACACCGGGGAGCTGTTTTTT
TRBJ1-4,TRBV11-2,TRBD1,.,CASAKRGAGGGTNEKLFF,TGTGCCAGCGCAAAGAGAGGGGCAGGGGGTGGCACTAATGAAAAACTGTTTTTT
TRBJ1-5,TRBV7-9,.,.,CASSLVVSGDYSNQPQHF,TGTGCCAGCAGCTTAGTCGTTAGCGGGGACTATAGCAATCAGCCCCAGCATTTT
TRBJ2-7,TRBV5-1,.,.,CASSPDLRQYEQYF,TGCGCCAGCAGCCCAGACCTAAGACAGTACGAGCAGTACTTC
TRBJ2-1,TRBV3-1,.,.,CASSQDSGYEQFF,TGTGCCAGCAGCCAGGATTCGGGTTATGAGCAGTTCTTC
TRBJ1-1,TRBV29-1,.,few,CSAEKGGTEAFF,TGCAGCGCCGAAAAGGGAGGCACTGAAGCTTTCTTT
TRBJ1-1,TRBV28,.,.,CASSYRGAGLDTEAFF,TGTGCCAGCAGCTACCGCGGGGCAGGGTTGGACACTGAAGCTTTCTTT
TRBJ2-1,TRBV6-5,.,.,CASSYSSVRGEQFF,TGTGCCAGCAGTTACAGCTCTGTGAGGGGTGAGCAGTTCTTC
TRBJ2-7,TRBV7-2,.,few,CASSFSPGEGYEQYF,TGTGCCAGCAGCTTTAGTCCAGGGGAGGGTTACGAGCAGTACTTC
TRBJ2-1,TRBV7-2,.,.,CASTQWELIHNEQFF,TGTGCCAGCACACAGTGGGAACTAATACACAATGAGCAGTTCTTC
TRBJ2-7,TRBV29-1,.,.,CSVDSGAGVDEQYF,TGCAGCGTTGATTCGGGGGCAGGGGTGGACGAGCAGTACTTC
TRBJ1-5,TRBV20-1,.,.,CSANTGTANQPQHF,TGCAGTGCCAACACGGGGACTGCAAATCAGCCCCAGCATTTT
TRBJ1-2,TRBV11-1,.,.,CASSGIPVGNYGYTF,TGTGCCAGCAGCGGAATCCCGGTGGGGAACTATGGCTACACCTTC
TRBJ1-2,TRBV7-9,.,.,CASSLGGRVDSLYGYTF,TGTGCCAGCAGCCTAGGAGGGAGAGTGGACAGTTTATATGGCTACACCTTC
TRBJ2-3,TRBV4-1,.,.,CASSQAMSTDTQYF,TGCGCCAGCAGCCAAGCTATGAGCACAGATACGCAGTATTTT
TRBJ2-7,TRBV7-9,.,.,CASSNRDRSSYEQYF,TGTGCCAGCAGCAACCGGGACCGAAGCTCCTACGAGCAGTACTTC
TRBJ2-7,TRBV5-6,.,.,CASSSQVKTYEQYF,TGTGCCAGCAGTTCCCAGGTAAAAACCTACGAGCAGTACTTC
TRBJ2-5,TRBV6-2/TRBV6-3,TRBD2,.,CASSYRLAGEQETQYF,TGTGCCAGCAGTTATAGACTAGCGGGGGAGCAAGAGACCCAGTACTTC
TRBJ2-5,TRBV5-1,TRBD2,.,CASRISTSGGETQYF,TGCGCCAGCAGAATCTCGACTAGCGGGGGAGAGACCCAGTACTTC
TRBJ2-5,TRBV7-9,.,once,CASSLESGRQETQYF,TGTGCCAGCAGCTTAGAAAGTGGGAGGCAAGAGACCCAGTACTTC
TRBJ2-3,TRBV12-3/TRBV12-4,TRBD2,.,CASSPPSGGWGADTQYF,TGTGCCAGCAGTCCGCCGTCGGGGGGATGGGGAGCAGATACGCAGTATTTT
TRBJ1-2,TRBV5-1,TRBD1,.,CASSPTGTANYGYTF,TGCGCCAGCAGCCCAACCGGGACAGCAAACTATGGCTACACCTTC
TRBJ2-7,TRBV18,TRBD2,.,CASSPRLAGVREQYF,TGTGCCAGCTCACCACGGCTAGCGGGGGTCCGCGAGCAGTACTTC
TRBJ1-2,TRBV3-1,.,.,CASSQSNGGLAGYTF,TGTGCCAGCAGCCAATCAAACGGGGGGCTGGCAGGCTACACCTTC
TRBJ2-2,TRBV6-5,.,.,CASRRGLDTGELFF,TGTGCCAGCAGGAGGGGCCTTGACACCGGGGAGCTGTTTTTT
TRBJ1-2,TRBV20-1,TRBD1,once,CSAIGTGKNYGYTF,TGCAGTGCTATCGGGACAGGGAAAAACTATGGCTACACCTTC
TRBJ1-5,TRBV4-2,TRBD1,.,CASSQGTGGVQPQHF,TGTGCCAGCAGCCAAGGGACAGGGGGGGTTCAGCCCCAGCATTTT
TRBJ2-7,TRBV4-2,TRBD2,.,CASSQELAGGGYEQYF,TGTGCCAGCAGCCAAGAACTAGCGGGGGGAGGCTACGAGCAGTACTTC
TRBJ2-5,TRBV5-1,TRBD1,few,CASSFRQGRMETQYF,TGCGCCAGCAGTTTTAGACAGGGGCGTATGGAGACCCAGTACTTC
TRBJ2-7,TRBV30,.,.,CAWSGPRQNSYEQYF,TGTGCCTGGAGTGGCCCCCGACAGAACTCCTACGAGCAGTACTTC
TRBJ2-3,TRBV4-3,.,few,CASSQERGFSTDTQYF,TGCGCCAGCAGCCAAGAACGAGGTTTTAGCACAGATACGCAGTATTTT
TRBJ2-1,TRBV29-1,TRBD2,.,CSVVGLTDNEQFF,TGCAGCGTTGTGGGACTAACAGACAATGAGCAGTTCTTC
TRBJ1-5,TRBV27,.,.,CASSTDGYSNQPQHF,TGTGCCAGCAGTACCGACGGGTATAGCAATCAGCCCCAGCATTTT
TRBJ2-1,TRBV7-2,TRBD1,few,CASSLAHGQGFYNEQFF,TGTGCCAGCAGCTTAGCCCATGGACAGGGCTTCTACAATGAGCAGTTCTTC